The present entry profiles one T cell receptor beta chain with its context. As yet, its antigen is unknown. The data derive from a study of circulating and synovial CD4+ cells in juvenile arthritis. The CDR3 is 16 residues long. The J segment lost 4 bases and the V segment lost 1 base, leaving 6 bases of the junction unmatched. CDR1 is LGHNT and CDR2 is FRNRAP in the germline V gene. Clones were read by immunoSEQ multiplex PCR, and TCRdb kept only the in-frame ones, dropping some. The sample records around 30,000 clones, nearly 95% being singletons. Findings of the study overall: CPL versus bulk CD4 samples: T cell genome counts differed by at least an order of magnitude. Overlap with synovium rose as more T cells were sequenced.

The chain has TRBV12-5 and TRBJ1-5; 8 bases fit TRBD1. This clonotype was sampled from a human donor with juvenile idiopathic arthritis. Sequenced input: CD4+ T cells from blood. The CDR3 coding sequence is TGTGCTAGTGGTTTGGGAGACAGGGGAGGTAATCAGCCCCAGCATTTT. It specifies CASGLGDRGGNQPQHF.